These T cell receptor beta chains were read from a single sample in a study of regulatory and conventional T cells in RAG deficiency. Only in-frame clones appear in the TCRdb table, and some are missing; sequencing was by immunoSEQ multiplex PCR. The sample has 20,000 to 25,000 clones; approximately 95% are singletons. These data were likewise used in another study, on regulatory T cells.

The sequenced sample was CD25- CD4+ T cells sorted from blood. The source is a human donor in good health. CDR3s include the opening cysteine and the closing phenylalanine or tryptophan. The order of the fields is V gene, D gene, clone size, J gene, CDR3 protein, CDR3 DNA. D genes are given only for firm matches. Some rows mark clone size as missing; the rest say once, few, many or name a class of expanded clone.

TRBV15	TRBD1	-	TRBJ1-4	CATSAQRQGSNEKLFF	TGTGCCACCAGCGCGCAAAGACAGGGGTCTAATGAAAAACTGTTTTTT
TRBV7-2	TRBD2	-	TRBJ2-2	CASSPGRDTGELFF	TGTGCCAGCAGCCCGGGGAGGGACACCGGGGAGCTGTTTTTT
TRBV18	-	-	TRBJ2-2	CASSPLPQITGELFF	TGTGCCAGCTCACCACTTCCACAAATCACCGGGGAGCTGTTTTTT
TRBV7-2	-	-	TRBJ1-1	CASSFVTANTEAFF	TGTGCCAGCAGCTTTGTGACAGCGAACACTGAAGCTTTCTTT
TRBV19	TRBD1	once	TRBJ1-5	CASKGTGGAMSQPQHF	TGTGCCAGTAAAGGGACAGGGGGCGCCATGAGTCAGCCCCAGCATTTT
TRBV6-5	TRBD1	-	TRBJ1-5	CASSKGQGYWPQHF	TGTGCCAGCAGTAAGGGACAGGGTTATTGGCCCCAGCATTTT
TRBV27	TRBD2	-	TRBJ2-3	CASSRQAGGAGTDTQYF	TGTGCCAGCAGTCGACAAGCGGGGGGGGCGGGCACAGATACGCAGTATTTT
TRBV11-2	-	-	TRBJ2-5	CASSLGPGAGVGTQYF	TGTGCCAGCAGCCTAGGGCCTGGGGCAGGCGTTGGGACCCAGTACTTC
TRBV2	TRBD1	-	TRBJ2-7	CASGDRGAYEQYF	TGTGCCAGCGGGGACAGGGGGGCCTACGAGCAGTACTTC
TRBV4-3	-	-	TRBJ1-3	CASSQGHGNTIYF	TGCGCCAGCAGCCAAGGACATGGAAACACCATATATTTT
TRBV10-3	TRBD1	few	TRBJ1-1	CAISPSQGATEAFF	TGTGCCATCAGTCCATCCCAGGGGGCTACTGAAGCTTTCTTT
TRBV19	-	-	TRBJ2-1	CASRRGQGSYNEQFF	TGTGCCAGTAGGCGGGGGCAGGGGTCCTACAATGAGCAGTTCTTC
TRBV15	TRBD1	-	TRBJ2-7	CATSRPSGTGRSEQYF	TGTGCCACCAGCAGACCCTCCGGGACAGGGAGGTCGGAGCAGTACTTC
TRBV10-1	TRBD2	-	TRBJ2-3	CASSPSRLAGGQVDTQYF	TGCGCCAGCAGTCCGAGTCGCCTAGCGGGGGGGCAGGTAGATACGCAGTATTTT